A selection of T cell receptor beta chains follows, all from one sample in a study of cytomegalovirus exposure and HLA in healthy donors. Sequencing used immunoSEQ multiplex PCR; TCRdb keeps in-frame clones, though not all of them. The sample lists some 150,000 clones, roughly 80% occurring once. Sequencing was carried out using PBMCs. These receptors were collected from a young woman in good health and CMV-seronegative. CDR3s include the opening cysteine and the closing phenylalanine or tryptophan. D genes are given only for firm matches. A row's size may be missing; if present it is once, few, many or a size class.

>NA|TRBJ2-7|TRBD1|TRBV5-4
TGTGCCAGCAGCCCCCCACGGACAGGGCGCTACGAGCAGTACTTC
CASSPPRTGRYEQYF
>NA|TRBJ2-2|NA|TRBV4-1
TGCGCCAGCACCGAGGGCGGGACGGTAGACACCGGGGAGCTGTTTTTT
CASTEGGTVDTGELFF
>NA|TRBJ2-2|NA|TRBV9
TGTGCCAGCAGCGTAGCCGCCAGAAACACCGGGGAGCTGTTTTTT
CASSVAARNTGELFF
>NA|TRBJ1-2|NA|TRBV5-6
TGTGCCAGCAGCTTACAGGCCCCCCATGGCTACACCTTC
CASSLQAPHGYTF
>NA|TRBJ1-3|TRBD1|TRBV7-8
TGTGCCAGCAGCTTATTAGGGACAGCTGGAAACACCATATATTTT
CASSLLGTAGNTIYF
>NA|TRBJ2-2|NA|TRBV9
TGTGCCAGCAGCGTAGATGGGAGCGCCGGGGAGCTGTTTTTT
CASSVDGSAGELFF
>NA|TRBJ1-1|NA|TRBV18
TGTGCCAGCTCACCCTTTGGGACTACAGGATCTGAAGCTTTCTTT
CASSPFGTTGSEAFF
>NA|TRBJ1-2|TRBD1|TRBV4-3
TGCGCCAGCAGCCAAGGGGCAGGGGGCTCGAGCTATGGCTACACCTTC
CASSQGAGGSSYGYTF
>NA|TRBJ2-1|NA|TRBV4-3
TGCGCCAGCAGCCAAGATGTGGGGGGCTCCTACAATGAGCAGTTCTTC
CASSQDVGGSYNEQFF
>once|TRBJ2-7|NA|TRBV9
TGTGCCAGCAGCCCGATGGGAGGCCCGAGCTCCTACGAGCAGTACTTC
CASSPMGGPSSYEQYF
>NA|TRBJ1-1|NA|TRBV2
TGTGCCAGCAGCCGAGCGGGACGGGCGAACACTGAAGCTTTCTTT
CASSRAGRANTEAFF
>NA|TRBJ2-5|NA|TRBV14
TGTGCCAGCAGCCAGTGGGGCTCTGAGGAGGAGACCCAGTACTTC
CASSQWGSEEETQYF
>NA|TRBJ2-7|NA|TRBV4-2
TGTGCCAGCAGCCTATCTATACAGCCCTCCTACGAGCAGTACTTC
CASSLSIQPSYEQYF
>NA|TRBJ1-2|TRBD1|TRBV28
TGTGCCACCGGACAGGGTCGGGGCTACACCTTC
CATGQGRGYTF
>NA|TRBJ1-5|NA|TRBV19
TGTGCCAGTAGTATAGTTCGGGACAACAGGAGATCTTATAGCAATCAGCCCCAGCATTTT
CASSIVRDNRRSYSNQPQHF
>NA|TRBJ1-1|TRBD1|TRBV5-5
TGTGCCAGCAGCGCCGGGACAGGGAAGGCTGAAGCTTTCTTT
CASSAGTGKAEAFF
>NA|TRBJ2-3|NA|TRBV5-1
TGCGCCAGCAGCCTCGGAGCCATATCCGGCACAGATACGCAGTATTTT
CASSLGAISGTDTQYF
>NA|TRBJ2-3|TRBD2|TRBV5-1
TGCGCCAGCCTCACCGGGACTACCACAGATACGCAGTATTTT
CASLTGTTTDTQYF
>NA|TRBJ2-7|NA|TRBV6-1
TGTGCCAGCAGGCAGGGGACCTACGAGCAGTACTTC
CASRQGTYEQYF
>NA|TRBJ1-4|NA|TRBV28
TGTGCCAGCAGCAGACACCAGGAAAAACTGTTTTTT
CASSRHQEKLFF